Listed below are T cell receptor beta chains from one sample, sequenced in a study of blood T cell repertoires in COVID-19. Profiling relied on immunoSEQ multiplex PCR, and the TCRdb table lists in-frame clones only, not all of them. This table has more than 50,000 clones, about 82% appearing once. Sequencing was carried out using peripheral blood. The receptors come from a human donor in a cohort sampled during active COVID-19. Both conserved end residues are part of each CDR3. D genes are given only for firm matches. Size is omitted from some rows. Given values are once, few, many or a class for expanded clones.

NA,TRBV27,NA,CASSLQGLSNQPQHF
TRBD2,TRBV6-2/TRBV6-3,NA,CASSTSLAGDYTQYF
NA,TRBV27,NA,CASKTPGQGGGSLPGGIF
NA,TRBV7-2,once,CASSLLRDGHYEQYF
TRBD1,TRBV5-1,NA,CASSPPAAGGIETQYF
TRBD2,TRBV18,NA,CASSPPVKRESDTQYF
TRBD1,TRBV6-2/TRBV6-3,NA,CASSYKGANGYTF
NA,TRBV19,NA,CASSTQGASYEQYF
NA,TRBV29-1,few,CSVAYSQITDTQYF
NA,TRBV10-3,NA,CAISQGTNYGYTF
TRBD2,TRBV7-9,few,CASSERRLAGSEQYF
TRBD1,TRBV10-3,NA,CAIKRQGHEQYF
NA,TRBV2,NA,CASSYQETQYF
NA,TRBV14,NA,CASSQALRLETTDTQYF
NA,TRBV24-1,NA,CATSENSGTSADEQYF
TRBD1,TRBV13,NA,CASSPRDRVANTEAFF
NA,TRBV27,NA,CASSLKSGGGTEAFF
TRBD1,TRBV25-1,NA,CASRQGYRTEAFF